This T cell receptor (beta chain) was obtained from a study of cytomegalovirus exposure and HLA in healthy donors. CDR3 length: 12 amino acids. V lost 7 bases to trimming and J lost 1 base, with 7 bases between them. Germline V gene data show CDR1 as SEHNR and CDR2 as FQNEAQ (reference sequence). The primer mix had 60 Vbeta and 13 Jbeta primers. Generated by immunoSEQ multiplex PCR, the TCRdb table keeps only in-frame clones and is missing some. The sample has about 87,000 clones; the top ten hold over 15%. Sequencing was performed on PBMCs. This rearrangement joins TRBV7-9 to TRBJ1-1; D remains ambiguous. The receptor's source is a man between 45 and 60 years old in good health and CMV-seropositive. CDR3 in amino acids: CASTYGNTEAFF. CDR3 nucleotide sequence: TGTGCCAGCACCTACGGGAACACTGAAGCTTTCTTT.